This TCR beta chain was recorded in a study of vaccination effects on CD4 cells after COVID-19. Whole-study context: The study obtained samples from a couple of convalescent patients 16 days and one week before vaccination.

This CDR3 spans 13 amino acids. Trimming stripped 5 bases from V and 6 bases from J, with 14 bases between. Germline V gene sequence: CDR1 SGHVS, CDR2 FQNEAQ. This clone was seen a few times. What it recognizes is unknown. With the ViraFEST assay, the study expanded antigen-specific CD4+ T cells using viral peptide pools, then sequenced them. Scientists isolated CD4+ T cells after an approximately 11-day culture period ended. This individual contracted SARS-CoV-2 between March and December 2020, as verified by PCR. Cultures of about 2 million PBMC per well contained 10 IU/ml IL-2 plus 10 ug/ml peptides. On days 3 and 7, fresh IL-2 medium replaced half the medium. The data were produced by immunoSEQ multiplex PCR, yet TCRdb's version contains in-frame clones alone and is incomplete. The table shows roughly 25,000 clones, with 69% occurring only once. Study conclusions and caveats: Substantial clonal contraction characterized both infection- and vaccine-induced clones late after vaccination.

This sample comprised CD4+ T cells from PBMCs cultured with SARS-CoV-2 spike peptides, obtained before COVID-19 vaccination. The chain joins TRBV7-8 to TRBJ2-7, with D perhaps TRBD1 (6 bases). This TCR was recovered from a human donor who had a prior SARS-CoV-2 infection. As DNA, the CDR3 is TGTGCCAGCAGCCCGAACAGGGATGGCGAGCAGTACTTC. It yields the protein CASSPNRDGEQYF.